The T cell receptor (beta chain) described here comes from a study of regulatory T cells in long-lasting Graves disease. Arm-PCR of CDR3 regions with iRepertoire HTBI primers generated TCR beta libraries. A single record per CDR3 protein comes from TCRdb applying MiXCR to the multiplex PCR reads. This sample has approximately 350,000 distinct CDR3 sequences, with roughly 16% found just once. The CDR3 is 15 amino acids. The junction had 4 bases not matched to a gene; V was cut back by 4 bases and J by 5 bases. In germline, CDR1 is MDHEN, CDR2 SYDVKM. Ten or more counts support this clonotype. Documented time point: newly diagnosed GD, antithyroid drugs for less than 3 months. There was RNA extracted from PBMCs, and the TCR library was made from it. A further study also used this sample, focusing on T cells in Graves' hyperthyroidism and ophthalmopathy.

Sequencing was performed on peripheral blood mononuclear cells (PBMCs), taken at new diagnosis, from a patient treated with antithyroid drugs. The receptor was derived from a woman between 18 and 30 years old with Graves disease. The rearrangement links TRBV28 to TRBJ2-1, with 11 positions matching TRBD2. In DNA, the CDR3 is TGTGCCAGCAGTTCCGTAGCGGGAGGGAACAATGAGCAGTTCTTC. Translating it yields CASSSVAGGNNEQFF.